These T cell receptor beta chains were read from a single sample in a study of T-cell memory formation after mild COVID-19. TCRdb processed the 5' RACE reads anew with MiXCR; each CDR3 protein has one entry. The sample holds about 560,000 distinct CDR3 sequences, about 22% seen once. The sample comprised PBMCs or a T cell subset sorted from them (not recorded which). The source is an adult woman who had mild COVID-19 (a few samples of this study predate the infection). Cell type and time point are not known. CDR3s include the opening cysteine and the closing phenylalanine or tryptophan. D genes are given only for firm matches. Rows may omit the clone size; those that give it use once, few, many or a size class.

v_call	clone_size	d_call	j_call	cdr3_aa	cdr3_nt
TRBV9	few	TRBD2	TRBJ2-7	CASSVATSGSIYEQYF	TGTGCCAGCAGCGTAGCAACTAGCGGGAGTATCTACGAGCAGTACTTC
TRBV4-2	many	-	TRBJ2-1	CASSQAPYNEQFF	TGTGCCAGCAGCCAAGCCCCCTACAATGAGCAGTTCTTC
TRBV7-2	-	-	TRBJ2-7	CASSSGRGGHEQYF	TGTGCCAGCAGCAGTGGGAGGGGGGGCCACGAGCAGTACTTC
TRBV20-1	-	-	TRBJ2-2	CSAGVQHTGELFF	TGCAGTGCTGGCGTACAGCACACCGGGGAGCTGTTTTTT
TRBV19	many	TRBD1	TRBJ2-2	CASSPKSLGTGNLLNTGELFF	TGTGCCAGTAGTCCCAAATCCCTCGGGACAGGGAATCTTCTAAACACCGGGGAGCTGTTTTTT
TRBV12-3/TRBV12-4	many	TRBD1	TRBJ1-1	CASSRPGQGTTEAFF	TGTGCCAGCAGCAGACCGGGACAGGGGACCACTGAAGCTTTCTTT
TRBV9	-	-	TRBJ2-5	CASSPGGGFQETQYF	TGTGCCAGCAGCCCAGGGGGAGGGTTCCAAGAGACCCAGTACTTC
TRBV5-6	-	-	TRBJ2-1	CASSLRQAYSYNEQFF	TGTGCCAGCAGCTTGCGACAGGCCTACTCCTACAATGAGCAGTTCTTC
TRBV9	-	-	TRBJ1-5	CASSTHNDARNQPQHF	TGTGCCAGCAGCACCCACAATGACGCCAGGAATCAGCCCCAGCATTTT
TRBV18	-	TRBD2	TRBJ2-3	CASSPPMLLAGESTDTQYF	TGTGCCAGCTCACCACCGATGCTTTTGGCGGGAGAAAGCACAGATACGCAGTATTTT
TRBV5-4	many	-	TRBJ2-1	CASSSGLGLDEQFF	TGTGCCAGCAGCTCGGGACTGGGATTGGATGAGCAGTTCTTC
TRBV7-9	few	TRBD2	TRBJ2-3	CASSLGRHGRYDTQYF	TGTGCCAGCAGCTTAGGACGGCACGGGAGGTACGATACGCAGTATTTT
TRBV19	-	-	TRBJ2-5	CASRPGPGYAQYF	TGTGCCAGTAGACCCGGACCGGGATATGCCCAGTACTTC
TRBV5-1	-	-	TRBJ1-1	CASSLGAGSTTEAFF	TGCGCCAGCAGCTTGGGGGCAGGGTCGACCACTGAAGCTTTCTTT
TRBV29-1	few	-	TRBJ1-2	CSVSEDVYGYTF	TGCAGCGTTAGTGAGGATGTCTATGGCTACACCTTC
TRBV30	few	TRBD2	TRBJ2-2	CAWSVRGRARELFF	TGTGCCTGGAGTGTCCGCGGGAGGGCCCGGGAGCTGTTTTTT
TRBV7-3	-	-	TRBJ1-1	CASSPAGRGTEAFF	TGTGCCAGCAGCCCCGCGGGGAGGGGAACTGAAGCTTTCTTT
TRBV30	-	-	TRBJ1-3	CAWSVGRSSGNTIYF	TGTGCCTGGAGTGTAGGTCGGAGCTCTGGAAACACCATATATTTT
TRBV30	few	TRBD2	TRBJ2-7	CAFGLAPTYEQYF	TGTGCCTTCGGACTAGCGCCCACCTACGAGCAGTACTTC
TRBV19	-	-	TRBJ1-1	CASSIGGDTEAFF	TGTGCCAGTAGTATCGGGGGGGACACTGAAGCTTTCTTT
TRBV7-2	few	-	TRBJ2-1	CASGLGGGSYNEQFF	TGTGCCAGCGGGCTGGGGGGAGGCTCCTACAATGAGCAGTTCTTC
TRBV2	-	TRBD2	TRBJ2-1	CASSGDYPSNEQFF	TGTGCCAGCAGTGGGGACTATCCTAGCAATGAGCAGTTCTTC
TRBV6-6	-	-	TRBJ2-3	CASSYPQTAGGAPDTQYF	TGTGCCAGCAGTTACCCCCAGACAGCTGGGGGGGCCCCAGATACGCAGTATTTT
TRBV6-1	-	-	TRBJ1-5	CASSLPWDQPQHF	TGTGCCAGCAGTTTGCCTTGGGATCAGCCCCAGCATTTT
TRBV7-6	-	-	TRBJ2-1	CASSPETVSSYNEQFF	TGTGCCAGCAGCCCAGAAACGGTTAGCTCCTACAATGAGCAGTTCTTC
TRBV29-1	-	-	TRBJ2-7	CSVERPNLPYEQYF	TGCAGCGTTGAGCGACCGAACTTGCCCTACGAGCAGTACTTC
TRBV9	few	TRBD2	TRBJ2-3	CASSVGIAGAGDTQYF	TGTGCCAGCAGCGTTGGGATAGCGGGAGCTGGGGATACGCAGTATTTT
TRBV5-1	few	-	TRBJ1-5	CASRESGQGNQPQHF	TGCGCCAGCAGGGAGTCTGGGCAGGGCAATCAGCCCCAGCATTTT
TRBV12-3/TRBV12-4	-	TRBD1	TRBJ2-5	CASSLGDRVYETQYF	TGTGCCAGCAGTCTCGGGGACAGGGTCTACGAGACCCAGTACTTC
TRBV20-1	few	-	TRBJ2-7	CSARGVSHEQYF	TGCAGTGCTAGAGGGGTATCCCACGAGCAGTACTTC
TRBV20-1	few	-	TRBJ1-2	CSARPSTNYGYTF	TGCAGTGCTAGGCCGAGTACTAACTATGGCTACACCTTC
TRBV4-2	few	-	TRBJ1-1	CASSQDFSEAFF	TGTGCCAGCAGCCAAGATTTTAGTGAAGCTTTCTTT
TRBV7-3	-	-	TRBJ1-1	CASSPQAGVTEAFF	TGTGCCAGCAGCCCCCAGGCAGGAGTCACTGAAGCTTTCTTT
TRBV12-3/TRBV12-4	few	TRBD1	TRBJ1-6	CASSTPAGQGFSYNSPLHF	TGTGCCAGCAGTACCCCTGCGGGACAGGGATTCTCCTATAATTCACCCCTCCACTTT
TRBV7-8	-	-	TRBJ1-2	CASSLHGPSEGYTF	TGTGCCAGCAGCTTACATGGGCCCAGCGAGGGCTACACCTTC
TRBV10-3	-	TRBD1	TRBJ1-2	CAISTGQGNYGYTF	TGTGCCATCAGTACCGGACAGGGAAACTATGGCTACACCTTC
TRBV12-3/TRBV12-4	few	TRBD1	TRBJ2-7	CATVSRTGVGAEQYF	TGTGCCACCGTGTCGAGGACAGGGGTGGGGGCCGAGCAGTACTTC
TRBV3-1	-	-	TRBJ2-3	CASSTRTDIGTDTQYF	TGTGCCAGCAGCACTCGGACGGATATCGGCACAGATACGCAGTATTTT
TRBV20-1	-	-	TRBJ2-7	CSARPYGQTEVSYEQYF	TGCAGTGCTAGACCCTACGGACAGACAGAGGTCTCCTACGAGCAGTACTTC
TRBV12-3/TRBV12-4	few	TRBD2	TRBJ2-2	CASSDGGLAGDTGELFF	TGTGCCAGCAGTGACGGGGGACTAGCGGGAGACACCGGGGAGCTGTTTTTT
TRBV2	-	TRBD1	TRBJ2-1	CASSTPPGQGADEQFF	TGTGCCAGCAGCACACCCCCGGGACAGGGGGCCGATGAGCAGTTCTTC
TRBV10-3	-	-	TRBJ2-6	CAISGVAGANVLTF	TGTGCCATCAGCGGGGTCGCTGGGGCCAACGTCCTGACTTTC
TRBV10-3	few	-	TRBJ1-2	CAISASVGGVYGYTF	TGTGCCATCAGTGCCAGCGTAGGAGGGGTCTATGGCTACACCTTC
TRBV5-1	-	TRBD2	TRBJ2-7	CASSFAAGGTYEQYF	TGCGCCAGCAGCTTTGCAGCGGGAGGCACCTACGAGCAGTACTTC
TRBV7-6	few	-	TRBJ2-3	CASSLQANTDTQYF	TGTGCCAGCAGCTTACAAGCGAACACAGATACGCAGTATTTT
TRBV2	-	-	TRBJ1-2	CASSVQGFGYTF	TGTGCCAGCAGTGTACAGGGCTTTGGCTACACCTTC
TRBV6-8	-	-	TRBJ2-6	CASSSRAGGAGANVLTF	TGTGCCAGCAGTTCGAGGGCCGGGGGCGCTGGGGCCAACGTCCTGACTTTC
TRBV7-2	many	TRBD1	TRBJ2-7	CASSRQGAYEQYF	TGTGCCAGCAGCCGACAGGGAGCCTACGAGCAGTACTTC
TRBV23-1	-	-	TRBJ2-2	CASRQGDTGELFF	TGCGCCAGCAGGCAGGGAGACACCGGGGAGCTGTTTTTT
TRBV12-3/TRBV12-4	few	TRBD1	TRBJ1-4	CASSTRDRGQKLFF	TGTGCCAGCAGTACCCGGGACAGGGGCCAAAAACTGTTTTTT
TRBV27	-	TRBD2	TRBJ2-7	CASRRLAGGYEQYF	TGTGCCAGCAGACGACTAGCGGGGGGGTACGAGCAGTACTTC
TRBV29-1	-	-	TRBJ1-1	CSALRGWVDTEAFF	TGCAGCGCCCTCAGGGGTTGGGTGGACACTGAAGCTTTCTTT
TRBV5-1	-	TRBD2	TRBJ2-7	CASSVGGVYEQYF	TGCGCCAGCAGCGTTGGGGGGGTCTACGAGCAGTACTTC
TRBV5-1	-	-	TRBJ2-7	CASSLDLVSEQYF	TGCGCCAGCAGCTTGGACCTGGTTAGCGAGCAGTACTTC
TRBV11-3	-	-	TRBJ2-5	CASSLGGAPVGETQYF	TGTGCCAGCAGCTTAGGTGGCGCGCCTGTCGGGGAGACCCAGTACTTC